This T cell receptor (beta chain) appears in the sequencing data of a study of breast tumors, draining lymph nodes, adjacent tissues. General study findings and limits: Compared with basal-like, luminal-like tumors shared significantly more repertoire with nontumor tissue. Tumor T cell lymph node origin was a supported hypothesis, not proven.

TCRdb processed the multiplex PCR reads anew with MiXCR; each CDR3 protein has one entry. The sample comprises approximately 180,000 distinct CDR3 sequences, around a third of which are singletons, and about 3.7% rests with the top ten. Losses at the gene ends were 7 bases for V and 2 bases for J; bases not matched to a gene: 22. The CDR3 extends over 19 amino acids. Germline V lookup: CDR1 MNHNS, CDR2 SASEGT. The lymph nodes were axillary draining lymph nodes from breast cancer patients. With respect to this clonotype: The antigen remains undetermined.

This chain links TRBV6-1 with TRBJ2-7; 8 positions agree with TRBD2. Sequencing was performed on axillary lymph node tissue. The TCR comes from a female donor with breast cancer. Some clones in this sample may be carry-over from other donors' samples. The CDR3 here is CASTPSGLGWREAAYEQYF. CDR3 in DNA: TGTGCCAGCACCCCCTCCGGCCTAGGGTGGCGGGAGGCCGCCTACGAGCAGTACTTC.